This T cell receptor beta chain was found in a study of control samples from healthy donors and cancer patients (dated by TCRdb to 2020 to 2021). With respect to this clone: No antigen is known for it. No much larger clonotype is one base removed from it; base qualities were not supplied.

Sequences LGHNA (CDR1) and YSLEER (CDR2) are obtained from the germline V gene. Relative to germline, V is 0 bases shorter and J is 4 bases shorter, with 9 bases between their ends. Inclusive of the bounding cysteine and phenylalanine, the CDR3 is 14 residues long. The entry retains the CDR3 DNA only, 42 bases that are in frame from base 1. Receptor libraries were prepared by the immunoSEQ multiplex PCR assay. Held by TCRdb, this immuneACCESS table contains in-frame sequences only and omits some clones. Under half of the omission traces to an unresolved V gene where checked; the cause of the rest is unknown. This sample holds about 180,000 clones; 90% were observed only once. Together, the top ten hold about 1.4% of the sample.

This chain joins TRBV4-3 to TRBJ1-1, with the D gene call left open. The sample consisted of blood. The origin of this receptor is a woman in her forties or fifties in good health. The base sequence is TGCGCCAGCAGCCAAGATCATTTCGGCACTGAAGCTTTCTTT. It codes for CASSQDHFGTEAFF.